This T cell receptor beta chain originates from a study of blood T cell repertoires in COVID-19 (dated by TCRdb to about 2020). Study-wide context: Collaborator samples came from the United States, Italy and Spain and covered acute and convalescent phases of COVID-19. Where available, HLA class I and class II types were taken from metadata supplied by the sample provider and were not determined by assay-based typing. The dataset comprised deeply sampled blood TCRbeta repertoires from subjects exposed to, actively infected with, or recovered from COVID-19. The sample metadata nearly always contained a de-identified subject ID, COVID-19 status, age in years and sex. The samples were drawn from two sources: the first 160 participants of the ongoing ImmuneRACE study, and 1,000 to 1,500 subjects contributed by 6 global collaborators. The material from the prospective study consisted of cDNA or gDNA derived from T cells, B-cell-depleted T cells, or PBMCs. The repertoires were released in a freely available public database intended as a resource for research on the immune response to SARS-CoV-2.

Each collaborating institution followed its own protocols to collect whole blood in K2EDTA tubes. For TCRbeta analysis, collaborator samples were shipped as frozen whole blood, as isolated PBMCs, or as DNA extracted from either sample type. The full study reports these points: Clinical and demographic metadata were provided uncurated, with the amount varying by source and participant.

Regarding this clone: Its antigen is currently not known. No per-base quality is available; no much larger clone lies one base away.

The CDR3 has 16 amino acids, counting the end cysteine and phenylalanine. The retained sequence is limited to the CDR3, 48 bases, with the frame set at the first base. Deletion took 0 bases off V and 8 bases off J, with a span of 20 bases between the germline ends. According to the germline V gene (reference sequence), CDR1 reads GTSNPN and CDR2 reads SVGIG. TCRbeta CDR3 regions were amplified from genomic DNA using the immunoSEQ Assay, a bias-controlled multiplex PCR. From the authors' description of their analysis: The number of nucleated cells in each sample was estimated from the amplification of reference gene primers within the assay. To quantify the absolute abundance of each unique TCRbeta CDR3 rearrangement, sequence reads were collapsed and filtered. Productive Simpson clonality was computed per sample as the square root of Simpson's diversity index over productive rearrangements. In its TCRdb copy, this immuneACCESS table keeps in-frame sequences only and misses some clones. Where compared with another copy, unresolved V genes explain less than half of these, and the others have no known cause. Clonal size and the V and J genes are those of that table, whereas D and trimming came from the DNA. This sample has about 130,000 clones in its table, and around 85% of those were observed once. The ten largest clonotypes hold roughly 4.5% of the sample.

The source is a human donor in a cohort sampled during active COVID-19. This sequence uses TRBV30 and TRBJ2-1, and TRBD1 may be the D gene, going by 6 matching bases. The sample taken for sequencing was peripheral blood. The bases are TGTGCCTGGAGTGTACGCGGACAGACAATTCCCTATGAGCAGTTCTTC. Its protein product is CAWSVRGQTIPYEQFF.